A selection of T cell receptor beta chains follows, all from one sample in a study of chemoradiotherapy in HPV16-positive cancers. The protocol was immunoSEQ multiplex PCR, while the TCRdb copy is restricted to in-frame clones and leaves out a portion. The repertoire holds about 6,700 clones, with roughly 89% as singletons. The sample consisted of tumor tissue, taken from a patient who underwent chemoradiotherapy. The source is a human donor with HPV-associated anogenital cancer. CDR3s include the opening cysteine and the closing phenylalanine or tryptophan. The D gene is left open where the match is weak. Not all rows give a size; the values are once, few, many and, for expanded clones, a class.

v_gene	abundance	j_gene	d_gene	CDR3nt	CDR3aa
TRBV10-3	-	TRBJ2-7	-	TGTGCCATCAGTAGGGACTCGCTAGTCGGCGAGCAGTACTTC	CAISRDSLVGEQYF
TRBV5-4	few	TRBJ2-1	TRBD1	TGTGCCAGCAGCTTGGCCGGGGACAGCTACAATGAGCAGTTCTTC	CASSLAGDSYNEQFF
TRBV7-9	-	TRBJ2-7	-	TGTGCCAGCAGCTCAAACCGGGACGATGGCCTGATCTACGAGCAGTACTTC	CASSSNRDDGLIYEQYF
TRBV6-5	once	TRBJ2-1	-	TGTGCCAGCAGTCCCTCGCTAAGTCGCGATGAGCAGTTCTTC	CASSPSLSRDEQFF
TRBV29-1	few	TRBJ1-5	-	TGCAGCGTTACACAGGGTGGCAATCAGCCCCAGCATTTT	CSVTQGGNQPQHF
TRBV10-2	-	TRBJ2-5	TRBD2	TGCGCCAGCAGTGAGTGGGCGGGAGAGGGAGAGACCCAGTACTTC	CASSEWAGEGETQYF
TRBV7-2	-	TRBJ2-7	TRBD2	TGTGCCAGCAGCTTCGGGACTAGCGGCTACGAGCAGTACTTC	CASSFGTSGYEQYF
TRBV6-5	-	TRBJ2-7	-	TGTGCCAGCAACAAGCCCGGTGGGGACGAGCAGTACTTC	CASNKPGGDEQYF
TRBV5-4	-	TRBJ2-3	-	TGTGCCAGCAGCTTGGAGGCGGTCGGAGATACGCAGTATTTT	CASSLEAVGDTQYF
TRBV27	-	TRBJ2-1	-	TGTGCCAGCAGCAGAGATGGCTCCTACAATGAGCAGTTCTTC	CASSRDGSYNEQFF
TRBV29-1	few	TRBJ2-2	-	TGCAGCGTTTCCTTCACGGGACGGACGAACACCGGGGAGCTGTTTTTT	CSVSFTGRTNTGELFF
TRBV18	-	TRBJ1-5	-	TGTGCCAGCTCACCCGAACGGACAAATCAGCCCCAGCATTTT	CASSPERTNQPQHF
TRBV2	-	TRBJ2-5	TRBD1	TGTGCCAGCAGTGGACAGGGCGGGGAGACCCAGTACTTC	CASSGQGGETQYF
TRBV6-5	-	TRBJ2-1	TRBD2	TGTGCCAGCAGTTTCGGACTAGCGGGGGCATGGGAGCAGTTCTTC	CASSFGLAGAWEQFF
TRBV30	-	TRBJ1-4	-	TGTGCCTGGAGTGTACTCTCCTCGGGGGGGAATGGAAAACTGTTTTTT	CAWSVLSSGGNGKLFF
TRBV30	once	TRBJ2-2	-	TGTGCGTGGGGGTACCATAGGGAGCTGTTTTTT	CAWGYHRELFF
TRBV30	once	TRBJ2-1	TRBD2	TGTGCCTGGGCTGCTAGCGGGACAAAACCGGGGCAGTTCTTC	CAWAASGTKPGQFF
TRBV6-5	few	TRBJ2-1	-	TGTGCCAGCACTCCGAGCAGTGCTGGTAACAATGAGCAGTTCTTC	CASTPSSAGNNEQFF
TRBV7-2	-	TRBJ1-2	-	TGTGCCAGCAGCTTAGCACTGCGGGATGGCTACACCTTC	CASSLALRDGYTF
TRBV4-3	-	TRBJ2-7	TRBD2	TGCGCCAGCAGCCAAGAGAGGCTAGCGGATTCCTACGAGCAGTACTTC	CASSQERLADSYEQYF
TRBV5-1	-	TRBJ1-1	-	TGCGCCAGCCGGGGTCTTCTGGGTGACACTGAAGCTTTCTTT	CASRGLLGDTEAFF
TRBV11-2	-	TRBJ2-2	TRBD1	TGTGCCAGCAGCCGGGACAGCCGCACCGGGGAGCTGTTTTTT	CASSRDSRTGELFF
TRBV5-4	-	TRBJ1-1	-	TGTGCCAGCAGCGCTAGGGCGAGGGCGACCGTGGGTGAAGCTTTCTTT	CASSARARATVGEAFF
TRBV29-1	-	TRBJ2-4	-	TGCAGCGTTACGGTGGGATGGGGGGCCAAAAACATTCAGTACTTC	CSVTVGWGAKNIQYF
TRBV18	-	TRBJ2-1	TRBD2	TGTGCCAGCTCACCACCTAGCGGGGTCCACAATGAGCAGTTCTTC	CASSPPSGVHNEQFF
TRBV7-2	-	TRBJ2-1	-	TGTGCCAGCAGCTTAGATCTATCGGGTAATGAGCAGTTCTTC	CASSLDLSGNEQFF
TRBV11-3	-	TRBJ2-1	TRBD2	TGTGCCAGCACCTTTATAGCGGGAGATCATGAGCAGTTCTTC	CASTFIAGDHEQFF
TRBV19	once	TRBJ2-1	-	TGTGCCAGTAGTATCGAGGACAAAGAGCAGTTCTTC	CASSIEDKEQFF
TRBV5-4	-	TRBJ2-3	TRBD2	TGTGCCAGCAGCTCAGGGACTAGCGGGACAGATACGCAGTATTTT	CASSSGTSGTDTQYF
TRBV28	once	TRBJ2-3	TRBD2	TGTGCCAGCAGTCCTACTAGCGGGAGCACAGATACGCAGTATTTT	CASSPTSGSTDTQYF
TRBV6-1	-	TRBJ1-1	-	TGTGCCGGGGGATTGGTGGGGGGCACTGAAGCTTTCTTT	CAGGLVGGTEAFF
TRBV6-1	-	TRBJ2-5	-	TGTGCCAGCAGTGAAGGCTTTCTCAATGGAGAGACCCAGTACTTC	CASSEGFLNGETQYF
TRBV7-8	-	TRBJ2-1	-	TGTGCCAGCAGCATCCGGGACTTTCACACCTACAATGAGCAGTTCTTC	CASSIRDFHTYNEQFF
TRBV29-1	-	TRBJ1-4	-	TGCAGCGTTGAAGAGGGCGAAAAACTGTTTTTT	CSVEEGEKLFF
TRBV15	once	TRBJ2-1	TRBD2	TGTGCCACCAGCAGGGACTCTAGCGGCAATGAGCAGTTCTTC	CATSRDSSGNEQFF
TRBV7-2	-	TRBJ1-4	TRBD1	TGTGCCAGCAGCTTACAGGGGGGGCTCTTGAATGAAAAACTGTTTTTT	CASSLQGGLLNEKLFF
TRBV6-1	-	TRBJ1-5	-	TGTGCCAGCAATTCCGAATTCGGGCAGCCCCAGCATTTT	CASNSEFGQPQHF
TRBV27	-	TRBJ1-2	TRBD1	TGTGCCAGCAGTTTGGCCTCAGGGGGCGGAACTGGCTACACCTTC	CASSLASGGGTGYTF
TRBV15	-	TRBJ2-6	-	TGTGCCACCAGCAGGCAGGAGCTATCTGGGGCCAACGTCCTGACTTTC	CATSRQELSGANVLTF
TRBV7-3	-	TRBJ2-2	-	TGTGCCAGCAGCCTAACAGGGGCGGGATTAGACACCGGGGAGCTGTTTTTT	CASSLTGAGLDTGELFF
TRBV28	-	TRBJ1-2	-	TGTGCCAGCAGTTTAGACAGCTATGGCTACACCTTC	CASSLDSYGYTF
TRBV2	-	TRBJ2-2	-	TGTGCCAGCAGTTGGTCTAAGGGGTCCGGGGAGCTGTTTTTT	CASSWSKGSGELFF
TRBV19	-	TRBJ1-5	-	TGTGCCAGTAGCCGCCAGGTATGGGGGCAGCCCCAGCATTTT	CASSRQVWGQPQHF
TRBV5-4	-	TRBJ2-2	TRBD2	TGTGCCAGCAGCCGAGCTAGCGGGCGTTCCACCGGGGAGCTGTTTTTT	CASSRASGRSTGELFF
TRBV19	-	TRBJ2-1	TRBD2	TGTGCCAGTAGTAACGGCGGGAGAGGGTATGAGCAGTTCTTC	CASSNGGRGYEQFF
TRBV7-9	few	TRBJ2-2	TRBD2	TGTGCCAGCAGCCACCTACTAGCGGGAGCCGGGGAGCTGTTTTTT	CASSHLLAGAGELFF
TRBV23-1	-	TRBJ2-6	TRBD1	TGCGCCAGCTGGAAACAGGGGGCAGCTGGGGCCAACGTCCTGACTTTC	CASWKQGAAGANVLTF
TRBV5-6	-	TRBJ1-6	TRBD1	TGTGCCAGCAGCTTCAAACAGGGGGATTCACCCCTCCACTTT	CASSFKQGDSPLHF
TRBV5-5	-	TRBJ1-4	-	TGTGCCAGCAGCTTTGGGGCCGACAGAACAACTAATGAAAAACTGTTTTTT	CASSFGADRTTNEKLFF
TRBV5-6	few	TRBJ2-2	-	TGTGCCAGCAGCTTAGGAGGAGGGGGCACCGGGGAGCTGTTTTTT	CASSLGGGGTGELFF
TRBV12-5	-	TRBJ1-4	-	TGTGCTAGTGGTTTCGGAGATAATGAAAAACTGTTTTTT	CASGFGDNEKLFF
TRBV28	-	TRBJ2-1	-	TGTGCCAGCAGTTTACAGGACATATACAATGAGCAGTTCTTC	CASSLQDIYNEQFF
TRBV29-1	-	TRBJ2-7	TRBD1	TGCAGCGCTTCTGAACCGGGACAGGGAATCTACGAGCAGTACTTC	CSASEPGQGIYEQYF
TRBV10-2	-	TRBJ1-1	-	TGCGCCAGCAGTTGGGGGATAGACACTGAAGCTTTCTTT	CASSWGIDTEAFF